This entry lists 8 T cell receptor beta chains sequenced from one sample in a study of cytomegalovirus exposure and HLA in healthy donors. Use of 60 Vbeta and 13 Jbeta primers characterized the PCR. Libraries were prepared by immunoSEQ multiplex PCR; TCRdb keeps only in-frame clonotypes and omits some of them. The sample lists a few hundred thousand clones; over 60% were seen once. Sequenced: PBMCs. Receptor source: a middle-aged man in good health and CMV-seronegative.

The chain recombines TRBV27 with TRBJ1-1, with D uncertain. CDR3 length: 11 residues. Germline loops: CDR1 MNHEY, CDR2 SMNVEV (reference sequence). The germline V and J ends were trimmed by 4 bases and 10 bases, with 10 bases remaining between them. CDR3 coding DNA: TGTGCCAGCAGTTCGCGAGAGGGAGCTTTCTTT. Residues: CASSSREGAFF.

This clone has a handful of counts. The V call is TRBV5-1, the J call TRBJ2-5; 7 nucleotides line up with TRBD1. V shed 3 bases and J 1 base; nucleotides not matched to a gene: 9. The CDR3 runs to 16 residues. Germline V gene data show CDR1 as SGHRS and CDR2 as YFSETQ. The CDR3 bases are TGCGCCAGCAGCTGGAACCACAGGGGAGCCCAAGAGACCCAGTACTTC. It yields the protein CASSWNHRGAQETQYF.

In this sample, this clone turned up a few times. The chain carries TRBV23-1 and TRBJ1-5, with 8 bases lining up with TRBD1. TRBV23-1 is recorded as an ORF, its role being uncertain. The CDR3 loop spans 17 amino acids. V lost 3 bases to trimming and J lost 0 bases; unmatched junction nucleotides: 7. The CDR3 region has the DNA TGCGCCAGCAGTCATGGGACAGGAATTAATAGCAATCAGCCCCAGCATTTT. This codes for CASSHGTGINSNQPQHF.

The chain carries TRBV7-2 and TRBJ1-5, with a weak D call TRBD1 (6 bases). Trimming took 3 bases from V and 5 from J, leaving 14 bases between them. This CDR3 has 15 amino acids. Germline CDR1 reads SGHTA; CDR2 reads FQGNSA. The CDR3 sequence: CASSLGGARDQPQHF. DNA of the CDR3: TGTGCCAGCAGCTTGGGGGGGGCTAGGGATCAGCCCCAGCATTTT.

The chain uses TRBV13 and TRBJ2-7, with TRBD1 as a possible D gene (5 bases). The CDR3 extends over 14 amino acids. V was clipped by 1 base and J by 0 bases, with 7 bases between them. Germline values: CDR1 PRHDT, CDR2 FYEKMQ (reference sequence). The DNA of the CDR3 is TGTGCCAGCAGCTTAGAGGGGATCTCCTACGAGCAGTACTTC. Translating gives CASSLEGISYEQYF.

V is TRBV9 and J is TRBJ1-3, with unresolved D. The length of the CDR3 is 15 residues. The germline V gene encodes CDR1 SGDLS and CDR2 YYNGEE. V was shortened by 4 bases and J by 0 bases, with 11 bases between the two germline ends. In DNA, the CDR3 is TGTGCCAGCAGCCCCCCCACAAGCTCTGGAAACACCATATATTTT. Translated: CASSPPTSSGNTIYF. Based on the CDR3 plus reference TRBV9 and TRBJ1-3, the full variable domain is DSGVTQTPKHLITATGQRVTLRCSPRSGDLSVYWYQQSLDQGLQFLIQYYNGEERAKGNILERFSAQQFPDLHSELNLSSLELGDSALYFCASSPPTSSGNTIYFGEGSWLTVV.

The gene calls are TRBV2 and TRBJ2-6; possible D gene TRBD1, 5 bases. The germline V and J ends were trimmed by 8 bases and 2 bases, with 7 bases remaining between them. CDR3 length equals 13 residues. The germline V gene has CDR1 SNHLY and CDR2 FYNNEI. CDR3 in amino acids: CASQGAGANVLTF. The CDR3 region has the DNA TGTGCCAGCCAGGGTGCTGGGGCCAACGTCCTGACTTTC.

CDR3: CASSSPRGPLSSGANVLTF. The CDR3 nucleotides read TGTGCCAGCAGCTCCCCCAGGGGGCCCCTTTCGTCTGGGGCCAACGTCCTGACTTTC. The rearrangement joins TRBV27 to TRBJ2-6; 8 nucleotides align to TRBD1. The ends lost 6 bases at V and 1 base at J; junction bases unmatched: 14. The CDR3 totals 19 residues. Germline CDR1 is MNHEY and CDR2 is SMNVEV (reference sequence).